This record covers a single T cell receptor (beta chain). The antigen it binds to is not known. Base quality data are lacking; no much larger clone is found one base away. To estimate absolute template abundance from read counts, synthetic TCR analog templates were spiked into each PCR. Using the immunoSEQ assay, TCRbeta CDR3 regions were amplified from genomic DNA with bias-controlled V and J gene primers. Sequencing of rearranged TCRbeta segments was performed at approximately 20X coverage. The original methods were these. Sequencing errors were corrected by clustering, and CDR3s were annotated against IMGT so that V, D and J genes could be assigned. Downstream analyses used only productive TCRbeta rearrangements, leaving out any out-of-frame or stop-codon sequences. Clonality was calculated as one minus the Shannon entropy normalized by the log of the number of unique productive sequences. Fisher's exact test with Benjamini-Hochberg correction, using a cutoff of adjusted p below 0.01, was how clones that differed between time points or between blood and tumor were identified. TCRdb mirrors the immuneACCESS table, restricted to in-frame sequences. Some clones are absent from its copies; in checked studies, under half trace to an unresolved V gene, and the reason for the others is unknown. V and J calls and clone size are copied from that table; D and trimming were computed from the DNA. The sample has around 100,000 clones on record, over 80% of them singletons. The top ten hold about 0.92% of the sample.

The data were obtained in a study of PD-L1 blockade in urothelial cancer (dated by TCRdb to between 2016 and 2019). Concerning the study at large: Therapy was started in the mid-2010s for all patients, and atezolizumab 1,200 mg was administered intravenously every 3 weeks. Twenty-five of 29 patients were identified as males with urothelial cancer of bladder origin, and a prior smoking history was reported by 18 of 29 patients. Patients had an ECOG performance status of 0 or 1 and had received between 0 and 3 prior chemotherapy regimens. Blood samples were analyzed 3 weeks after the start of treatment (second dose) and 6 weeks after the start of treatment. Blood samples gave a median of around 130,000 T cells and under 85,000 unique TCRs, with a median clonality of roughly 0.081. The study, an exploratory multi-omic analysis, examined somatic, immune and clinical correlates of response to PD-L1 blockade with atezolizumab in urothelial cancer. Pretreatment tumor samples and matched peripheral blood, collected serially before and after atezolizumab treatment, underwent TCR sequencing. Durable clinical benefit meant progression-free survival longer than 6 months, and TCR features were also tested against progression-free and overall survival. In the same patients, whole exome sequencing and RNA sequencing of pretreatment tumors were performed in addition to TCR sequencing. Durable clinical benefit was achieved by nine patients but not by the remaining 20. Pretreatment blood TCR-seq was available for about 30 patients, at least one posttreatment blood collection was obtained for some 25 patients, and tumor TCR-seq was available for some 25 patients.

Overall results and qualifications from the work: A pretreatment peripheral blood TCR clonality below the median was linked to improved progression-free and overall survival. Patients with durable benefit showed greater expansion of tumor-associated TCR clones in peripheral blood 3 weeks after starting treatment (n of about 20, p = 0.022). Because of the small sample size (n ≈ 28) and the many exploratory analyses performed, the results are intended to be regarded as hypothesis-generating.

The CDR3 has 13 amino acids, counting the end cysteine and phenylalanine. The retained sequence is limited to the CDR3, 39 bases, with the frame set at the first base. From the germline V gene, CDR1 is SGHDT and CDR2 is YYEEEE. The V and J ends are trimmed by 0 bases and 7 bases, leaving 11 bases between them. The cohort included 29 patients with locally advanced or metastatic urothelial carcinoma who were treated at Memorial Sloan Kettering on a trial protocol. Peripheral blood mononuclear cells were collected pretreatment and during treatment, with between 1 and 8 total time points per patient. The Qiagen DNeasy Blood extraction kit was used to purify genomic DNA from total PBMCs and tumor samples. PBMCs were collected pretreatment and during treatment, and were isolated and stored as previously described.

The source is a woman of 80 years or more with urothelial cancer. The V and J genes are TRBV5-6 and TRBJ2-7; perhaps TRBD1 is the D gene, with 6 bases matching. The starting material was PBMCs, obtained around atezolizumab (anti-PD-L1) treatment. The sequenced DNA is TGTGCCAGCAGCTTGGACAGGGCAGGGGAGCAGTACTTC. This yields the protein CASSLDRAGEQYF.